One and the same sample provided the 24 T cell receptor beta chains below, sequenced in a study of blood T cell repertoires in COVID-19. TCRdb keeps only in-frame clones here, not all; method: immunoSEQ multiplex PCR. The table includes 60,000 to 85,000 clones, roughly 90% detected once. Sequencing was done on a sample of peripheral blood. All receptors come from a human donor in a cohort sampled during active COVID-19.

The chain links TRBV6-1 to TRBJ1-3; 10 nucleotides align to TRBD1. CDR3 length: 18 residues. CDR1 is MNHNS, CDR2 SASEGT, per germline. After removal of 4 bases from V and 2 bases from J, the junction contained 11 bases not matched to a gene. For the CDR3, the DNA is TGTGCCAGCAGTGCTGATCGACAGGGGGCGCAACCTGGAAACACCATATATTTT. It specifies CASSADRQGAQPGNTIYF.

V and J are TRBV2 and TRBJ2-5; possible D gene TRBD1, 5 bases. CDR1 and CDR2 (germline): SNHLY, FYNNEI. The CDR3 sequence is 14 residues long. Trimming left V 4 bases short and J 5 bases short, with 14 bases between. The CDR3 nucleotides read TGTGCCAGCAGTGGCAACGGGCAGGGCGAGACCCAGTACTTC. This sequence encodes CASSGNGQGETQYF.

The J gene is TRBJ1-2, the V gene TRBV4-1, with TRBD1 matching 7 bases. The V and J ends lost 4 bases and 4 bases, in that order; junction bases with no gene match: 3. This CDR3 is 13 amino acids long. Germline CDR1 reads MGHRA; CDR2 reads YSYEKL. The CDR3 is CASSRTGIYGYTF. CDR3 sequence (DNA): TGCGCCAGCAGCCGGACAGGAATCTATGGCTACACCTTC.

The V and J genes are TRBV5-1 and TRBJ2-1; D ambiguous. V was shortened by 3 bases and J by 8 bases, with 9 bases between the two germline ends. The germline V gene has CDR1 SGHRS and CDR2 YFSETQ. The CDR3 runs to 12 residues. The CDR3: CASSSGYDEQFF. The CDR3 nucleotides read TGCGCCAGCAGCTCAGGATATGATGAGCAGTTCTTC. The full variable domain, with the rest looked up from reference TRBV5-1 and TRBJ2-1, is KAGVTQTPRYLIKTRGQQVTLSCSPISGHRSVSWYQQTPGQGLQFLFEYFSETQRNKGNFPGRFSGRQFSNSRSEMNVSTLELGDSALYLCASSSGYDEQFFGPGTRLTVL.

The chain carries TRBV15 and TRBJ2-3; TRBD2 might be the D (5 bases). The V end was cut by 0 bases, the J end by 5 bases, with 12 bases between. This CDR3 is 15 amino acids long. Per the germline V gene, CDR1 is LNHNV and CDR2 is YYDKDF (reference sequence). The CDR3 sequence: CATSRDHLAQDTQYF. The CDR3 nucleotides read TGTGCCACCAGCAGAGATCACCTAGCACAAGATACGCAGTATTTT.

The chain combines TRBV5-1 with TRBJ2-1; 12 bases are shared with TRBD2. CDR1 is SGHRS, CDR2 YFSETQ, per germline. The CDR3 spans 18 residues. V was pared by 3 bases and J by 3 bases, with 10 bases of the junction left unmatched. CDR3 DNA sequence: TGCGCCAGCAGCTCGCAACCACTAGCGGGAGGACTCTACAATGAGCAGTTCTTC. This encodes CASSSQPLAGGLYNEQFF.

The gene calls are TRBV7-2 and TRBJ2-1; weak D call: TRBD2 (6 bases). The CDR3 totals 14 residues. Trimming pared 5 bases from V and 7 bases from J, leaving 15 bases between. Germline assignment: CDR1 SGHTA and CDR2 FQGNSA. The CDR3 sequence: CASSLQGGENEQFF. The CDR3 DNA sequence: TGTGCCAGCAGCCTTCAGGGCGGGGAGAATGAGCAGTTCTTC. The full variable domain, its missing parts supplied by reference TRBV7-2 and TRBJ2-1, is GAGVSQSPSNKVTEKGKDVELRCDPISGHTALYWYRQSLGQGLEFLIYFQGNSAPDKSGLPSDRFSAERTGGSVSTLTIQRTQQEDSAVYLCASSLQGGENEQFFGPGTRLTVL.

V and J are TRBV6-5 and TRBJ2-1; 9 positions match TRBD1. Germline CDR1 MNHEY, CDR2 SVGAGI. J gave up 6 bases and V 6 bases, and 6 bases lay outside the gene matches. This CDR3 has 14 amino acids. CDR3 loop: CASSVQGARNEQFF. The CDR3 DNA reads as TGTGCCAGCAGCGTACAGGGGGCGCGCAATGAGCAGTTCTTC.

The V and J genes are TRBV11-3 and TRBJ2-1; TRBD2 might be the D (7 bases). Trimming removed 5 bases at V and 0 bases at J, with 11 bases between. Per the germline V gene, CDR1 is SGHNT and CDR2 is YENEEA. The CDR3 contains 15 residues. The CDR3 DNA follows: TGTGCCAGCAGCCGCGGGGGCCCCTCCTACAATGAGCAGTTCTTC. It translates to CASSRGGPSYNEQFF.

CDR3 DNA sequence: TGTGCCAGCAGCTTAGATGGGTGGGGAGGCTATGGCTACACCTTC. Amino acid sequence: CASSLDGWGGYGYTF. The rearrangement uses TRBV7-8 and TRBJ1-2; D is ambiguous. Trimming stripped 1 base from V and 4 bases from J, with 13 bases between. Germline V gene sequence: CDR1 SGHVS, CDR2 FQNEAQ. This CDR3 region has 15 residues.

The J gene is TRBJ1-1, the V gene TRBV18; 10 nucleotides match TRBD1. In germline, CDR1 is KGHSH, CDR2 LQKENI. The length of the CDR3 is 15 residues. V shed 4 bases, J shed 0 bases, and the junction held 2 bases outside the gene matches. CDR3: CASSRQGAMNTEAFF. CDR3 in DNA: TGTGCCAGCTCACGACAGGGGGCCATGAACACTGAAGCTTTCTTT.

This clone has more than one count but fewer than ten. This chain connects TRBV28 to TRBJ1-2, with 9 bases lining up with TRBD1. The CDR3 is 17 amino acids. V was clipped by 5 bases and J by 4 bases; unmatched bases: 14. From germline, CDR1 is MDHEN and CDR2 SYDVKM. The CDR3 sequence is CASSPPGQGRWGYGYTF. CDR3 DNA sequence: TGTGCCAGCAGTCCCCCGGGACAGGGAAGATGGGGCTATGGCTACACCTTC.

This chain joins TRBV24-1 and TRBJ1-2, with 7 bases fitting TRBD1. The CDR3 runs 14 residues. The V segment lost 4 bases and the J segment 3 bases; nucleotides outside the gene matches: 4. Germline CDR1 KGHDR, CDR2 SFDVKD. The CDR3 DNA reads as TGTGCCACCAGTGACCTCGACAGGGACTATGGCTACACCTTC. It encodes CATSDLDRDYGYTF.

The DNA for the CDR3 is TGCGCCAGCAGCTTGAGACCCACGGGACAGGGGATTGACTATGGCTACACCTTC. Its translation: CASSLRPTGQGIDYGYTF. The rearrangement links TRBV5-1 to TRBJ1-2; 10 positions match TRBD1. Germline CDR1 and CDR2: SGHRS and YFSETQ. The V segment lost 1 base and the J segment 3 bases; nucleotides outside the gene matches: 12. The CDR3 runs 18 residues.

The genes are TRBV28 and TRBJ2-3; tentative D call: TRBD1 (5 bases). V was cut by 2 bases and J by 3 bases, with 6 bases left in between. CDR3 size: 13 residues. The germline V gene encodes CDR1 MDHEN and CDR2 SYDVKM. The CDR3 sequence is CASSLQGTDTQYF. The DNA of the CDR3 is TGTGCCAGCAGTTTACAGGGAACAGATACGCAGTATTTT.

This clone was counted once. The gene calls are TRBV15 and TRBJ2-1; 9 bases align to TRBD2. V gave up 4 bases and J gave up 7 bases; unmatched junction bases: 11. From germline, CDR1 is LNHNV and CDR2 YYDKDF (reference sequence). The CDR3 has 16 residues. CDR3 sequence reads: CATSTPGLASGNEQFF. The CDR3 nucleotides read TGTGCCACCAGCACACCGGGACTAGCTTCGGGAAATGAGCAGTTCTTC.

The count of this clone is one. The chain carries TRBV5-6 and TRBJ2-1, with D unresolved. The CDR3 covers 12 residues. Germline loops: CDR1 SGHDT, CDR2 YYEEEE. Trimming stripped 0 bases from V and 12 bases from J, with 10 bases between. The CDR3 DNA is TGTGCCAGCAGCTTGGACAGCAGATCGCAGTTCTTC. It translates to CASSLDSRSQFF.

This clone was observed once. This rearrangement joins TRBV5-1 to TRBJ2-7; 8 bases are a match to TRBD1. The length of the CDR3 is 15 residues. The ends lost 4 bases at V and 2 bases at J; junction bases unmatched: 8. From germline, CDR1 is SGHRS and CDR2 YFSETQ. The CDR3 DNA reads as TGCGCCAGCAGCGAACAGACAGGGGCGACCTACGAGCAGTACTTC. This gives the protein CASSEQTGATYEQYF.

This clone was detected only a few times. The rearrangement uses TRBV12-5 and TRBJ1-1, with TRBD1 matching over 12 bases. Germline trimming cut 1 base from V and 11 bases from J; bases unmatched to any gene: 8. The CDR3 sequence is 15 residues long. In germline, CDR1 is LGHNT, CDR2 FRNRAP. CDR3 loop: CASGLATGTGGSAFF. CDR3 bases: TGTGCTAGTGGTTTGGCGACCGGGACAGGGGGCTCGGCTTTCTTT. The whole variable domain, filled in from reference TRBV12-5 and TRBJ1-1, reads DARVTQTPRHKVTEMGQEVTMRCQPILGHNTVFWYRQTMMQGLELLAYFRNRAPLDDSGMPKDRFSAEMPDATLATLKIQPSEPRDSAVYFCASGLATGTGGSAFFGQGTRLTVV.

The J gene is TRBJ2-3, the V gene TRBV28; 8 positions agree with TRBD1. V was pared by 4 bases and J by 6 bases, with 12 bases of the junction left unmatched. The CDR3 contains 16 residues. In germline, CDR1 is MDHEN, CDR2 SYDVKM. Here the CDR3 reads CASSSIRQGLRDTQYF. CDR3 nucleotide sequence: TGTGCCAGCAGTTCTATAAGACAGGGGTTACGGGATACGCAGTATTTT.

The chain joins TRBV2 to TRBJ2-7, with TRBD1 matching 8 bases. V gave up 11 bases and J gave up 6 bases; unmatched junction bases: 12. The CDR3 runs 13 residues. Per germline, CDR1 SNHLY and CDR2 FYNNEI. The DNA of the CDR3 is TGTGCCGGAGGGACAGGTCTGTCAGTCGAGCAGTACTTC. As protein: CAGGTGLSVEQYF.

The chain links TRBV6-5 to TRBJ2-1; 12 bases align to TRBD1. Germline V gene lookup returns CDR1 MNHEY and CDR2 SVGAGI. CDR3 length equals 14 residues. V was clipped by 6 bases and J by 8 bases; unmatched bases: 5. Here the CDR3 reads CASSRDRGPDEQFF. CDR3 DNA sequence: TGTGCCAGCAGCCGGGACAGGGGGCCAGATGAGCAGTTCTTC.

This clone was found once. This chain joins TRBV7-8 and TRBJ1-1; no definite D call. Trimming stripped 3 bases from V and 0 bases from J, with 8 bases between. Germline V gene data show CDR1 as SGHVS and CDR2 as FQNEAQ. The CDR3 loop spans 14 amino acids. The CDR3 DNA reads TGTGCCAGCAGCTTCGGTCAAATGAACACTGAAGCTTTCTTT. It is translated as CASSFGQMNTEAFF.

The chain employs TRBV30 and TRBJ1-4; D gene unclear. V lost 8 bases and J 7 bases, leaving 17 bases between the germline ends. This CDR3 contains 13 residues. The germline gives CDR1 GTSNPN, CDR2 SVGIG (reference sequence). CDR3 residues: CAGEGSTAEKLFF. The CDR3 DNA is TGTGCCGGAGAGGGCAGTACCGCTGAAAAACTGTTTTTT.